This passage covers 11 T cell receptor beta chains from one sample sequenced in a study of regulatory T cells in long-lasting Graves disease. As for time point: newly diagnosed GD, antithyroid drugs for less than 3 months. PBMC RNA served as the TCR library source. With iRepertoire HTBI primers and Arm-PCR of CDR3 regions, TCR beta libraries were built. MiXCR, applied by TCRdb to the multiplex PCR reads, yields one record per CDR3 protein. The profile shows roughly 430,000 distinct CDR3 sequences, roughly 17% of them singletons. The data were also submitted as part of a second study, on T cells in Graves' hyperthyroidism and ophthalmopathy.

The sample here was peripheral blood mononuclear cells (PBMCs), taken at new diagnosis, from a patient treated with antithyroid drugs. The receptors derive from a woman aged 25-40 years with Graves disease.

The chain couples TRBV20-1 to TRBJ2-2, with D perhaps given as TRBD1 or TRBD2 (5 bases each). The CDR3 runs 16 residues. Germline assignment: CDR1 DFQATT and CDR2 SNEGSKA (reference sequence). V was cut by 2 bases and J by 1 base, with 14 bases left in between. The CDR3 reads CSARPPGRGNTGELFF. CDR3 DNA: TGCAGTGCTAGACCCCCGGGACGGGGGAACACCGGGGAGCTGTTTTTT.

In its sample, this clonotype was seen many times. V and J are TRBV11-1 and TRBJ1-1; no clear D gene. CDR3 length equals 12 residues. Germline V gene sequence: CDR1 SGHAT, CDR2 FQDESV (reference sequence). With 2 bases removed from V and 1 base from J, the gap between germline ends came to 2 bases. In DNA, the CDR3 is TGTGCCAGCAGCTTACAGAACACTGAAGCTTTCTTT. Its translation: CASSLQNTEAFF.

This CDR3 is CASSHVGRGSNEKLFF. As DNA, the CDR3 is TGTGCCAGCAGCCACGTGGGGAGAGGCAGTAATGAAAAACTGTTTTTT. This chain joins TRBV3-1 and TRBJ1-4; D is undetermined. This CDR3 region has 16 residues. Germline V gene data show CDR1 as LGHDT and CDR2 as YNNKEL (reference sequence). Trimming shortened V by 3 bases and J by 4 bases, and 15 bases separated the two germline ends. The full variable domain, its missing parts supplied by reference TRBV3-1 and TRBJ1-4, is DTAVSQTPKYLVTQMGNDKSIKCEQNLGHDTMYWYKQDSKKFLKIMFSYNNKELIINETVPNRFSPKSPDKAHLNLHINSLELGDSAVYFCASSHVGRGSNEKLFFGSGTQLSVL.

This clonotype was counted at least ten times. The J gene is TRBJ2-7, the V gene TRBV7-2, with 9 bases aligning to TRBD2. The length of the CDR3 is 15 residues. V shed 5 bases and J 4 bases; nucleotides not matched to a gene: 9. The V gene's germline CDR1 is SGHTA and CDR2 FQGNSA. The CDR3, as DNA: TGTGCCAGCAGCCGTAGCGGGAGTTTGTGGTACGAGCAGTACTTC. Its protein product is CASSRSGSLWYEQYF.

This clonotype turned up a few times. The rearrangement links TRBV15 to TRBJ2-7; unclear D gene. Germline CDR1 and CDR2: LNHNV and YYDKDF (reference sequence). Between the trimmed V and J ends, which lost 3 bases and 3 bases, there was a span of 12 bases. CDR3 length: 14 amino acids. CDR3 residues: CATSRGLGIYEQYF. The DNA of the CDR3 is TGTGCCACCAGCAGGGGCCTGGGGATCTACGAGCAGTACTTC.

The chain joins TRBV19 to TRBJ2-7; D unresolved. Trimming removed 0 bases at V and 3 bases at J, with 15 bases between. The CDR3 sequence is 16 residues long. The germline CDR1 and CDR2 sequences are LNHDA and SQIVND (reference sequence). The CDR3 DNA reads as TGTGCCAGTAGTATAGATCACTCCGCTTTCATCTACGAGCAGTACTTC. Protein sequence: CASSIDHSAFIYEQYF. Using reference TRBV19 and TRBJ2-7 for the parts outside the CDR3, the full variable domain is DGGITQSPKYLFRKEGQNVTLSCEQNLNHDAMYWYRQDPGQGLRLIYYSQIVNDFQKGDIAEGYSVSREKKESFPLTVTSAQKNPTAFYLCASSIDHSAFIYEQYFGPGTRLTVT.

This clonotype was counted many times. This rearrangement joins TRBV6-2 or TRBV6-3 to TRBJ2-1; 11 bases are a match to TRBD2. The length of the CDR3 is 15 residues. Unmatched junction bases numbered 10, after V lost 6 bases and J lost 9 bases. Looked up from germline, CDR1 is MNHEY and CDR2 is SVGEGT. The CDR3 spells CASRPTSGNRGEQFF. CDR3 in DNA: TGTGCCAGCAGACCGACTAGCGGGAACCGGGGTGAGCAGTTCTTC.

A note on this clonotype: A much larger clone differs by one base, so this may be a read error. This chain links TRBV2 with TRBJ2-2; 8 bases map to TRBD2. Germline CDR1 is SNHLY and CDR2 is FYNNEI. Germline trimming cut 7 bases from V and 5 bases from J; bases unmatched to any gene: 12. This CDR3 contains 16 residues. The CDR3 region is CASILGGTRGTGELFF. The CDR3 bases are TGTGCCAGCATCCTAGGAGGGACTAGAGGGACCGGGGAGCTGTTTTTT.

The genes are TRBV7-9 and TRBJ2-5; D may correspond to TRBD1 or TRBD2 (5 bases each). Germline CDR1 SEHNR, CDR2 FQNEAQ (reference sequence). Trimming cost V 8 bases and J 4 bases, with 11 bases left between them. The CDR3 consists of 12 residues. The CDR3, as DNA: TGTGCCAGCCGCCCAGGGAGAGAGACCCAGTACTTC. It codes for CASRPGRETQYF.

This clonotype was detected ten times or more. The chain has TRBV2 and TRBJ2-5; D not resolved. Germline V gives CDR1 SNHLY, CDR2 FYNNEI. This CDR3 region has 13 residues. The V end was cut by 7 bases, the J end by 1 base, with 10 bases between. CDR3: CASKGWSQETQYF. CDR3 nucleotide sequence: TGTGCCAGCAAAGGGTGGAGCCAAGAGACCCAGTACTTC.

This clonotype was recorded many times. This sequence joins TRBV10-3 and TRBJ2-1, with D tentatively TRBD1 or TRBD2 (5 bases each). CDR1 is ENHRY and CDR2 is SYGVKD in the germline V gene. The CDR3 runs to 16 residues. Between the trimmed V and J ends, which lost 1 base and 6 bases, there was a span of 16 bases. This chain's CDR3 is CAISEFGTTSGNEQFF. The CDR3 bases are TGTGCCATCAGTGAGTTCGGGACCACCAGCGGCAATGAGCAGTTCTTC.